Included here is one TCR beta chain sequence, with context. Germline CDR1 and CDR2: SGHRS and YFSETQ. The CDR3 covers 15 residues. Germline trimming cut 5 bases from V and 5 bases from J; bases unmatched to any gene: 5. These data are taken from a study of blood T cell repertoires in COVID-19. Sequencing was performed with immunoSEQ multiplex PCR; in TCRdb, only in-frame clones are kept and a portion is missing. Of hundreds of thousands of clones listed, over 75% are singletons. Participants were placed into cohorts based on the clinical history they reported. This chain connects TRBV5-1 to TRBJ1-5; 12 bases are shared with TRBD1. Sequencing input: PBMCs or T cells enriched from blood (not recorded which). This receptor was taken from a woman between 50 and 59 years old with acute COVID-19. The CDR3 region has the DNA TGCGCCAGCAGGCCAGGGACAGGGGGCTATCAGCCCCAGCATTTT. It encodes CASRPGTGGYQPQHF.